The 11 T cell receptor beta chains below were found in one sample sequenced in a study of CD4 T cells in relation to SARS-CoV-2 and coronaviruses. Using immunoSEQ multiplex PCR, the repertoire was profiled, and TCRdb retains in-frame clones only, with some absent. The sample includes 25,000 to 35,000 clones, about 75% seen only once; the top ten take about a sixth. No antigen has been identified for these receptors. CD4+ T cells from unexposed donors were obtained before the COVID-19 pandemic (2011-2018). Isolation of CD4+ T cells took place after approximately eleven days in culture. Sample: CD4+ T cells from PBMCs, cultured in vitro. These receptors all come from a human donor in good health.

The table lists this clone with a few counts. The V and J genes are TRBV27 and TRBJ2-7; the match to TRBD1 covers 7 bases. Losses at the gene ends were 3 bases for V and 1 base for J; bases not matched to a gene: 6. Germline values: CDR1 MNHEY, CDR2 SMNVEV (reference sequence). The CDR3 is made up of 15 amino acids. The CDR3 DNA reads TGTGCCAGCAGTTTTGGACAGGCCAGATCCTACGAGCAGTACTTC. It is translated as CASSFGQARSYEQYF.

This chain links TRBV9 with TRBJ1-2; 11 positions agree with TRBD1. Looked up from germline, CDR1 is SGDLS and CDR2 is YYNGEE. Unmatched junction bases numbered 8, after V lost 0 bases and J lost 7 bases. This CDR3 has 16 amino acids. The CDR3 DNA follows: TGTGCCAGCAGCGTAGGGGACAGGGGGTTTAGCGGTGGCTACACCTTC. It codes for CASSVGDRGFSGGYTF. Full variable domain (outside the CDR3, taken from reference TRBV9 and TRBJ1-2): DSGVTQTPKHLITATGQRVTLRCSPRSGDLSVYWYQQSLDQGLQFLIQYYNGEERAKGNILERFSAQQFPDLHSELNLSSLELGDSALYFCASSVGDRGFSGGYTFGSGTRLTVV.

The chain carries TRBV7-9 and TRBJ2-6, with D perhaps TRBD2 (6 bases). This CDR3 is built from 17 residues. V dropped 5 bases and J dropped 0 bases, with 14 bases sitting between them. The germline V gene has CDR1 SEHNR and CDR2 FQNEAQ (reference sequence). The CDR3 sequence is CASSPWDGGSGANVLTF. CDR3 DNA sequence: TGTGCCAGCAGCCCGTGGGACGGGGGCTCTGGGGCCAACGTCCTGACTTTC.

The rearrangement links TRBV10-2 to TRBJ2-3, with 8 bases aligning to TRBD2. V was pared by 2 bases and J by 10 bases, with 5 bases of the junction left unmatched. In germline, CDR1 is WSHSY, CDR2 SAAADI. The CDR3 covers 13 residues. DNA for the CDR3: TGCGCCAGCAGTGAGACCGGGACTAGTTCGCAGTATTTT. It specifies CASSETGTSSQYF.

The J gene is TRBJ1-5, the V gene TRBV9; the D gene is possibly TRBD1 (6 bases). This CDR3 has 15 amino acids. Germline CDR1 reads SGDLS; CDR2 reads YYNGEE. With 4 bases removed from V and 0 bases from J, the gap between germline ends came to 11 bases. DNA of the CDR3: TGTGCCAGCAGCCCTACAGGGTATAGCAATCAGCCCCAGCATTTT. Residues: CASSPTGYSNQPQHF.

In DNA, the CDR3 is TGTGCCAGCTCACCCCGAGACTTGACTGAAGCTTTCTTT. As protein: CASSPRDLTEAFF. The rearrangement links TRBV18 to TRBJ1-1; D unresolved. The length of the CDR3 is 13 residues. The V and J ends lost 3 bases and 5 bases respectively, with 10 bases between them. Germline assignment: CDR1 KGHSH and CDR2 LQKENI.

This chain links TRBV30 with TRBJ2-1; 11 bases map to TRBD2. V dropped 0 bases and J dropped 8; count of bases not matched to a gene: 6. Germline V gene sequence: CDR1 GTSNPN, CDR2 SVGIG (reference sequence). The CDR3 covers 15 residues. CDR3 in amino acids: CAWSVLAGGPDEQFF. The CDR3 DNA follows: TGTGCCTGGAGTGTATTAGCGGGAGGGCCAGATGAGCAGTTCTTC.

The genes are TRBV5-5 and TRBJ1-2, with TRBD1 identical over 11 bases. The trim removed 2 bases at V and 6 bases at J, leaving 9 bases unmatched. The CDR3 has 16 amino acids. Germline CDR1 is SGHKS and CDR2 is YYEKEE (reference sequence). This chain's CDR3 is CASSLTWTGGANGYTF. The CDR3 bases are TGTGCCAGCAGCTTAACCTGGACAGGGGGCGCAAATGGCTACACCTTC.

Only one count was recorded for this clone. CDR3 loop: CASSYSIQENSYEQYF. CDR3 DNA: TGTGCCAGCAGTTACTCGATTCAGGAAAACTCCTACGAGCAGTACTTC. J is TRBJ2-7 and V is TRBV6-5; D unclear. V was shortened by 0 bases and J by 0 bases, with 12 bases between the two germline ends. The CDR3 runs to 16 residues. The germline CDR1 and CDR2 sequences are MNHEY and SVGAGI.

V gene TRBV20-1 combines with J gene TRBJ1-1, with no clear D. The germline V and J ends were trimmed by 3 bases and 2 bases, with 19 bases remaining between them. The V gene's germline CDR1 is DFQATT and CDR2 SNEGSKA (reference sequence). CDR3 size: 16 residues. The DNA for the CDR3 is TGCAGTGCTAGTCTCAAGGTCCTTTGGGAAAACACTGAAGCTTTCTTT. Translation: CSASLKVLWENTEAFF.

CDR3 sequence: CASSLDGGSTDTQYF. CDR3 DNA: TGTGCCAGCAGCTTGGACGGGGGTAGCACAGATACGCAGTATTTT. The V call is TRBV5-4, the J call TRBJ2-3; D possibly corresponds to TRBD2 (6 bases). Between the trimmed V and J ends, which lost 0 bases and 0 bases, there was a span of 8 bases. The CDR3 totals 15 residues. Per germline, CDR1 SGHNT and CDR2 YYREEE (reference sequence). The whole variable domain, remainder taken from reference TRBV5-4 and TRBJ2-3, is ETGVTQSPTHLIKTRGQQVTLRCSSQSGHNTVSWYQQALGQGPQFIFQYYREEENGRGNFPPRFSGLQFPNYSSELNVNALELDDSALYLCASSLDGGSTDTQYFGPGTRLTVL.